This paragraph reports one T cell receptor beta chain. Its matching antigen is unknown. This sample is part of a study of cytomegalovirus exposure and HLA in healthy donors. Study-wide results and caveats: In an earlier analysis, productive rearrangement rates for most beta V segments clustered near 87% or 30%. Because they were indistinguishable, some V segments, including TRBV6-2 and TRBV6-3, were excluded.

The germline gives CDR1 MNHEY, CDR2 SVGAGI. The junction had 9 bases not matched to a gene; V was cut back by 0 bases and J by 8 bases. The CDR3 covers 15 residues. Researchers ran the PCR with 60 Vbeta and 13 Jbeta primers. Sequencing was performed with immunoSEQ multiplex PCR; in TCRdb, only in-frame clones are kept and a portion is missing. In all, the sample yields 150,000 or so clones. The V call is TRBV6-5, the J call TRBJ1-2; 7 bases are a match to TRBD1. The specimen sequenced was PBMCs. This TCR derives from a woman between 45 and 60 years old in good health and CMV-seronegative. The CDR3 DNA reads TGTGCCAGCAGTTACTCCTTGGGACAGCCCCACGGCTACACCTTC. This gives the protein CASSYSLGQPHGYTF.